The next 27 T cell receptor beta chains were all read from a single sample in a study of blood T cell repertoires in COVID-19. Sequencing used immunoSEQ multiplex PCR; TCRdb keeps in-frame clones, though not all of them. The table records some 200,000 clones, 83% of them present only once. Sequencing was done on a sample of peripheral blood. These TCRs come from a woman aged 25 to 39 with COVID-19, enrolled during active disease.

This chain links TRBV27 with TRBJ1-5; D remains ambiguous. Germline V lookup: CDR1 MNHEY, CDR2 SMNVEV (reference sequence). The CDR3 length is 15 residues. The V gene lost 5 bases and the J gene lost 3 bases, with 14 bases spanning the gap. The CDR3 sequence: CASSLGVNFNQPQHF. The CDR3 DNA reads TGTGCCAGCAGTCTAGGAGTCAATTTCAATCAGCCCCAGCATTTT.

The V gene is TRBV5-5, the J gene TRBJ2-3; TRBD2 aligns across 10 bases. CDR3 length: 16 residues. V lost 2 bases to trimming and J lost 3 bases; unmatched junction nucleotides: 6. Per the germline V gene, CDR1 is SGHKS and CDR2 is YYEKEE (reference sequence). CDR3: CASSFGAGGSTDTQYF. CDR3 DNA: TGTGCCAGCAGCTTTGGAGCGGGAGGGAGTACAGATACGCAGTATTTT.

This chain uses TRBV13 with TRBJ2-1; 7 bases line up with TRBD2. CDR3 length: 15 residues. Germline CDR1 PRHDT, CDR2 FYEKMQ (reference sequence). V shed 3 bases and J 6 bases; nucleotides not matched to a gene: 8. The CDR3 DNA follows: TGTGCCAGCAGCTTGGGGCGGGAGAGGGGCAATGAGCAGTTCTTC. Amino acid sequence: CASSLGRERGNEQFF.

V gene TRBV29-1 combines with J gene TRBJ1-2, with TRBD1 matching 7 bases. The CDR3 spans 14 residues. V lost 6 bases and J lost 4; bases outside the gene matches: 11. Germline CDR1 reads SQVTM; CDR2 reads ANQGSEA. CDR3 loop: CSVPATGMSYGYTF. The CDR3 bases are TGCAGCGTCCCCGCGACAGGGATGAGCTATGGCTACACCTTC.

This chain links TRBV19 with TRBJ2-7; D perhaps matches TRBD1 (5 bases). This CDR3 is 15 amino acids long. The V gene lost 6 bases and the J gene lost 6 bases, with 21 bases spanning the gap. CDR1 is LNHDA, CDR2 SQIVND, per germline (reference sequence). Here the CDR3 DNA reads TGTGCCAGTAGCACCTCCCCTACAGGCCGGAGCGAGCAGTACTTC. It specifies CASSTSPTGRSEQYF.

The V call is TRBV9, the J call TRBJ2-3, with D possibly TRBD2 on 6 matching bases. Per germline, CDR1 SGDLS and CDR2 YYNGEE. Trimming left V 0 bases short and J 6 bases short, with 14 bases between. The CDR3 loop spans 15 amino acids. The CDR3 DNA sequence: TGTGCCAGCAGCGTAGACGGTCAGGAGGGGGATACGCAGTATTTT. It encodes CASSVDGQEGDTQYF.

The V gene is TRBV10-3, the J gene TRBJ2-2; 8 nucleotides agree with TRBD1. CDR1 is ENHRY and CDR2 is SYGVKD in the germline V gene. The CDR3 runs 13 residues. V was clipped by 6 bases and J by 6 bases; unmatched bases: 3. This CDR3 is CAIRTGAAGELFF. The CDR3, as DNA: TGTGCCATCAGGACAGGGGCCGCCGGGGAGCTGTTTTTT.

There are a few counts of this clone. The rearrangement joins TRBV5-4 to TRBJ1-2, with a weak D call TRBD1 (5 bases). Per germline, CDR1 SGHNT and CDR2 YYREEE (reference sequence). The CDR3 length is 16 residues. The germline V and J ends were trimmed by 2 bases and 4 bases, with 18 bases remaining between them. The CDR3 bases are TGTGCCAGCAGCTTACCTCTCTCAGGGCCCCTCTATGGCTACACCTTC. This sequence encodes CASSLPLSGPLYGYTF.

This clone occurred once. The chain joins TRBV6-2 or TRBV6-3 to TRBJ2-1; 9 bases match TRBD2. The junction had 6 bases not matched to a gene; V was cut back by 5 bases and J by 4 bases. The germline gives CDR1 MNHEY, CDR2 SVGEGT. This CDR3 is 15 amino acids long. The CDR3: CASSPAGGRYNEQFF. The CDR3 nucleotides read TGTGCCAGCAGTCCGGCGGGGGGGCGGTACAATGAGCAGTTCTTC.

This rearrangement joins TRBV4-2 to TRBJ2-7; TRBD2 is a possible D gene (6 bases). Germline V gene data show CDR1 as LGHNA and CDR2 as YNFKEQ. CDR3 size: 15 residues. The V end was cut by 0 bases, the J end by 2 bases, with 11 bases between. DNA of the CDR3: TGTGCCAGCAGCCAAGATGGGGGGAGCACCTACGAGCAGTACTTC. Translating it yields CASSQDGGSTYEQYF.

CDR3 in DNA: TGTGCCAGCAGCCATCCCCGGTCGGGTTCCGAAGCTTTCTTT. It codes for CASSHPRSGSEAFF. This sequence joins TRBV14 and TRBJ1-1; the D is unclear. Trimming took 3 bases from V and 8 from J, leaving 16 bases between them. The CDR3 sequence is 14 residues long. Germline CDR1 is SGHDN and CDR2 is FVKESK.

The chain carries TRBV1 and TRBJ2-1; TRBD2 is the table's D call and was not checked against the DNA. TRBV1 is a listed pseudogene. CDR3 length: 16 residues. The CDR3 DNA follows: TGCACCCCACTGAGGTCTAGCGGGGGGGGATACAATGAGCAGTTCTTC. As protein: CTPLRSSGGGYNEQFF.

This sequence joins TRBV5-1 and TRBJ1-1; D is possibly TRBD1 (6 bases). The CDR3 is made up of 16 amino acids. The V gene lost 7 bases and the J gene lost 0 bases, with 19 bases spanning the gap. Germline loops: CDR1 SGHRS, CDR2 YFSETQ. CDR3 in DNA: TGCGCCAGCGGAAAAGGGGGTTTGGGCATGAACACTGAAGCTTTCTTT. Amino acid sequence: CASGKGGLGMNTEAFF.

This chain connects TRBV3-1 (or the pseudogene TRBV3-2) to TRBJ2-3; D not resolved. This CDR3 has 15 amino acids. Trimming cost V 1 base and J 6 bases, with 14 bases left between them. Germline V gives CDR1 LGHDT, CDR2 YNNKEL (reference sequence). The CDR3 here is CASSQGPRPVDTQYF. The CDR3 bases are TGTGCCAGCAGCCAAGGTCCCAGGCCCGTGGATACGCAGTATTTT.

V usage is TRBV19 and J usage is TRBJ1-2; D uncertain. Trimming cost V 6 bases and J 8 bases, with 13 bases left between them. The CDR3 totals 12 residues. CDR1 is LNHDA and CDR2 is SQIVND in the germline V gene (reference sequence). The CDR3 coding sequence is TGTGCCAGTAGGGCGGACTCACTCGGCTACACCTTC. Translating it yields CASRADSLGYTF.

This clone was seen a handful of times. For the CDR3, the DNA is TGTGCCAGTAGTATTCGGGGGGAGAGCTCCTACGAGCAGTACTTC. It translates to CASSIRGESSYEQYF. V and J are TRBV19 and TRBJ2-7, with 7 positions matching TRBD2. Germline CDR1 is LNHDA and CDR2 is SQIVND (reference sequence). The CDR3 spans 15 residues. V dropped 3 bases and J dropped 0; count of bases not matched to a gene: 5.

The count of this clone is one. The rearrangement joins TRBV15 to TRBJ2-7; 8 bases are a match to TRBD2. Germline CDR1 reads LNHNV; CDR2 reads YYDKDF (reference sequence). The CDR3 spans 14 residues. With 0 bases clipped from V and 7 bases from J, the junction kept 5 bases outside the gene matches. In DNA form, the CDR3 reads TGTGCCACCAGCAGAGAGAGCGGGAGTAAGGAGCAGTACTTC. Its protein is CATSRESGSKEQYF.

The chain couples TRBV9 to TRBJ1-1; perhaps TRBD1 as D (5 bases). The CDR3 totals 14 residues. Trimming left V 3 bases short and J 0 bases short, with 9 bases between. Germline loops: CDR1 SGDLS, CDR2 YYNGEE. CDR3 DNA: TGTGCCAGCAGCGCCAGGGCAATGAACACTGAAGCTTTCTTT. This translates into CASSARAMNTEAFF.

This clone has a single count. This sequence joins TRBV20-1 and TRBJ2-5; D remains unclear. V was clipped by 6 bases and J by 5 bases, with 10 bases between them. The CDR3 contains 11 residues. Germline V lookup: CDR1 DFQATT, CDR2 SNEGSKA (reference sequence). CDR3 coding DNA: TGCAGTGCCAAGCATGTGGAGACCCAGTACTTC. The encoded protein is CSAKHVETQYF.

This clone turned up a few times. The chain uses TRBV6-2 or TRBV6-3 and TRBJ2-3; D is possibly TRBD2 (6 bases). Germline V lookup: CDR1 MNHEY, CDR2 SVGEGT. The ends were cut back, 3 bases at V and 5 bases at J, with 21 bases in the middle. This CDR3 contains 17 residues. CDR3 protein: CASSYFLRREQQDTQYF. The CDR3 bases are TGTGCCAGCAGTTATTTTTTACGGCGGGAACAACAAGATACGCAGTATTTT.

The V gene is TRBV5-1, the J gene TRBJ1-1; 8 bases fit TRBD1. From germline, CDR1 is SGHRS and CDR2 YFSETQ. The CDR3 is 15 residues long. With 1 base clipped from V and 7 bases from J, the junction kept 9 bases outside the gene matches. CDR3 nucleotide sequence: TGCGCCAGCAGCTTGAGGCCAGGGGGCCAGGTTGAAGCTTTCTTT. It specifies CASSLRPGGQVEAFF. Full variable domain (rest looked up from reference TRBV5-1 and TRBJ1-1): KAGVTQTPRYLIKTRGQQVTLSCSPISGHRSVSWYQQTPGQGLQFLFEYFSETQRNKGNFPGRFSGRQFSNSRSEMNVSTLELGDSALYLCASSLRPGGQVEAFFGQGTRLTVV.

The chain has TRBV5-6 and TRBJ1-2; perhaps TRBD1 as D (5 bases). The CDR3 is 13 residues long. Between the trimmed V and J ends, which lost 4 bases and 2 bases, there was a span of 9 bases. The germline V gene has CDR1 SGHDT and CDR2 YYEEEE. As DNA, the CDR3 is TGTGCCAGCAGCCGCCAGGGAAACTATGGCTACACCTTC. Amino acids: CASSRQGNYGYTF.

This clone was seen once. V gene TRBV6-5 combines with J gene TRBJ1-5, with 7 bases identical to TRBD1. Germline CDR1 and CDR2: MNHEY and SVGAGI. Trimming removed 2 bases from V and 5 bases from J; junction bases left unmatched: 3. CDR3 length equals 14 residues. CDR3 in amino acids: CASSYLQGDQPQHF. Here the CDR3 DNA reads TGTGCCAGCAGTTACCTCCAGGGGGATCAGCCCCAGCATTTT.

CDR3 region: CASSGGVGGSTDTQYF. CDR3 in DNA: TGTGCCAGCAGTGGGGGGGTCGGCGGGAGCACAGATACGCAGTATTTT. V is TRBV25-1 and J is TRBJ2-3; possible D gene TRBD2, 6 bases. V shed 4 bases and J shed 0 bases, with 14 bases lying between them. Germline assignment: CDR1 MGHDK and CDR2 SYGVNS. The CDR3 is 16 amino acids.

The DNA of the CDR3 is TGTGCCAGCAGCTTAGAGGGGCTATACACTGAAGCTTTCTTT. This codes for CASSLEGLYTEAFF. This rearrangement joins TRBV7-9 to TRBJ1-1, with a weak D call TRBD1 (5 bases). CDR3 length equals 14 residues. Germline V gives CDR1 SEHNR, CDR2 FQNEAQ (reference sequence). V was cut by 1 base and J by 3 bases, with 9 bases left in between.

The chain is built from TRBV5-6 and TRBJ1-1, with TRBD1 matching over 9 bases. The germline V gene encodes CDR1 SGHDT and CDR2 YYEEEE. This CDR3 has 15 amino acids. Trimming took 4 bases from V and 1 from J; bases not matched to a gene: 5. This CDR3 reads CASSAGGQGNTEAFF. The CDR3 DNA follows: TGTGCCAGCAGCGCCGGGGGACAGGGGAACACTGAAGCTTTCTTT.

The CDR3 DNA reads TGTGCCAGCAGCCGGACTAGCTTGGAGACCCAGTACTTC. As protein: CASSRTSLETQYF. V and J are TRBV7-2 and TRBJ2-5; 8 bases are a match to TRBD2. The CDR3 length is 13 residues. Looked up from germline, CDR1 is SGHTA and CDR2 is FQGNSA. J was trimmed by 5 bases and V by 5 bases; bases with no gene match: 4.